This TCR beta chain was found in a study of blood T cell repertoires in COVID-19 (TCRdb year 2020). In the study overall: Samples from collaborators originated in the United States, Italy and Spain and spanned both the acute and convalescent phases of COVID-19. The material from the prospective study consisted of cDNA or gDNA derived from T cells, B-cell-depleted T cells, or PBMCs. Subjects who had been exposed to COVID-19, were actively infected with it, or had recovered from it provided the deeply sampled blood TCRbeta repertoires that made up the dataset. The repertoires were released in a freely available public database meant as a resource for research on the immune response to SARS-CoV-2. Samples were obtained from the ongoing ImmuneRACE study (first 160 participants) and from some 1,300 subjects provided by 6 global collaborators. A de-identified subject ID, COVID-19 status, age in years and sex were almost always included in the sample metadata. Where HLA class I and class II types were available, the types were taken from metadata supplied by the sample provider, not from assay-based typing. General findings and caveats noted by the study authors: How much clinical and demographic metadata was included differed by source and by participant, and the metadata was provided uncurated.

The CDR3, cysteine through phenylalanine, is 17 amino acids long. Just the 51-base CDR3 DNA is kept, in frame starting at base 1. Relative to germline, V is 3 bases shorter and J is 0 bases shorter, with 16 bases between their ends. CDR1 SGDLS and CDR2 YYNGEE are derived from the germline V gene. Collaborating institutions collected whole blood in K2EDTA tubes following their own protocols. For TCRbeta analysis, collaborators shipped samples as frozen whole blood, isolated PBMCs, or DNA extracted from either of those sample types. On this clone itself: Its antigen is unknown. One base away there is no much larger clone; base qualities are not given.

TCRbeta CDR3 regions were amplified from genomic DNA by means of the immunoSEQ Assay, a bias-controlled multiplex PCR. As for how the authors treated the data: The number of nucleated cells in each sample was estimated by amplification of reference gene primers within the assay. To quantify the absolute abundance of each unique TCRbeta CDR3 rearrangement, sequence reads were collapsed and filtered. For each sample, productive Simpson clonality was calculated as the square root of Simpson's diversity index over productive rearrangements. Drawn from immuneACCESS, this table holds only the in-frame rearrangements with V and J called that TCRdb kept. Clones are partly lost; checked studies trace under half to an unresolved V gene and leave the rest unexplained. V, J and clone size derive from that table, while D and trimming were established from the DNA sequence. The sample table holds about 210,000 clones, of which almost 85% were seen once. The biggest ten clones account for approximately 8% of the sample.

The chain was built from TRBV9 and TRBJ1-5; the D segment could be TRBD1, given 6 matching bases. The sample was peripheral blood. The receptor was derived from a woman between 45 and 65 years old with active or convalescent COVID-19. The sequenced DNA: TGTGCCAGCAGCGCTGGGGCAGGGGATTATAGCAATCAGCCCCAGCATTTT. The resulting protein is CASSAGAGDYSNQPQHF. The CDR3, completed at both ends by the reference TRBV9 and TRBJ1-5 genes, gives the full variable domain DSGVTQTPKHLITATGQRVTLRCSPRSGDLSVYWYQQSLDQGLQFLIQYYNGEERAKGNILERFSAQQFPDLHSELNLSSLELGDSALYFCASSAGAGDYSNQPQHFGDGTRLSIL.